A selection of T cell receptor beta chains follows, all from one sample in a study of T cell changes during pregnancy in multiple sclerosis. Repertoires were generated with immunoSEQ multiplex PCR, while TCRdb's copy carries only in-frame clones and drops some. The sample lists roughly 80,000 clones, about 92% occurring once. Sequencing used peripheral blood, obtained before pregnancy. These receptor sequences come from a female donor with multiple sclerosis, enrolled in a pregnancy study. The CDR3 runs from the conserved cysteine through the conserved F or W. A D gene is named only where the DNA matches it firmly. Only part of the rows carry a size: once, few, many, or a class if the clone is expanded.

CDR3 length	V gene	clone size	D gene	J gene	CDR3 protein	CDR3 DNA
15	TRBV9	NA	TRBD2	TRBJ2-5	CASSVSLAGVETQYF	TGTGCCAGCAGCGTATCCCTAGCGGGAGTGGAGACCCAGTACTTC
17	TRBV29-1	NA	NA	TRBJ2-3	CSVPYDTASQRTDTQYF	TGCAGCGTTCCATATGATACGGCTAGTCAGCGCACAGATACGCAGTATTTT
14	TRBV28	NA	TRBD1	TRBJ1-5	CAILGRQGSQPQHF	TGTGCCATATTAGGGAGACAGGGCTCTCAGCCCCAGCATTTT
15	TRBV6-4	NA	TRBD1	TRBJ2-3	CASSKSGGEGDTQYF	TGTGCCAGCAGTAAATCAGGGGGCGAGGGAGATACGCAGTATTTT
13	TRBV30	NA	NA	TRBJ2-7	CAWSLGRTYEQYF	TGTGCCTGGAGTCTGGGGAGAACCTACGAGCAGTACTTC
13	TRBV27	NA	NA	TRBJ2-7	CASKVSGSYEQYF	TGTGCCAGCAAGGTTAGCGGCTCCTACGAGCAGTACTTC
16	TRBV7-9	NA	TRBD1	TRBJ1-1	CASSSQGQGENTEAFF	TGTGCCAGCAGCTCCCAAGGACAGGGAGAGAACACTGAAGCTTTCTTT
15	TRBV29-1	NA	TRBD2	TRBJ2-7	CSVEGNLAGGYEQYF	TGCAGCGTTGAAGGGAACCTAGCGGGAGGCTACGAGCAGTACTTC
17	TRBV5-1	NA	NA	TRBJ2-1	CASSLGRHLVGKNEQFF	TGCGCCAGCAGCTTGGGTCGACACCTCGTGGGTAAGAATGAGCAGTTCTTC
16	TRBV6-6	NA	TRBD2	TRBJ2-2	CASLVAGGTNTGELFF	TGTGCCAGCCTTGTGGCGGGAGGGACGAACACCGGGGAGCTGTTTTTT
14	TRBV2	few	NA	TRBJ2-3	CASSEGGGLNTQYF	TGTGCCAGCAGTGAGGGAGGAGGTTTAAATACGCAGTATTTT
13	TRBV5-6	NA	NA	TRBJ2-5	CASSLTGRETQYF	TGTGCCAGCAGCTTGACAGGGCGGGAGACCCAGTACTTC
13	TRBV15	NA	TRBD2	TRBJ2-5	CATSRDPSGTRYF	TGTGCCACCAGCAGAGATCCTAGCGGGACTCGGTACTTC
17	TRBV30	NA	NA	TRBJ1-5	CAWKVQGSPYSNQPQHF	TGTGCCTGGAAGGTGCAGGGCAGCCCATATAGCAATCAGCCCCAGCATTTT
15	TRBV5-1	NA	TRBD1	TRBJ2-7	CASSLSGQGAHEQYF	TGCGCCAGCAGCTTGAGTGGGCAGGGGGCTCACGAGCAGTACTTC
14	TRBV6-5	NA	NA	TRBJ2-1	CASSKRRAYNEQFF	TGTGCCAGCAGCAAAAGGCGGGCCTACAATGAGCAGTTCTTC
13	TRBV5-4	NA	TRBD1	TRBJ2-7	CDTPRTGAYEQYF	TGTGATACACCTCGGACAGGGGCCTACGAGCAGTACTTC
15	TRBV11-3	NA	TRBD1	TRBJ2-5	CASSLRQGEQETQYF	TGTGCCAGCAGCTTACGACAGGGGGAACAAGAGACCCAGTACTTC
17	TRBV9	NA	TRBD2	TRBJ2-3	CASSPMASGIRTDTQYF	TGTGCCAGCAGCCCAATGGCTAGCGGGATTAGGACAGATACGCAGTATTTT
15	TRBV18	once	TRBD1	TRBJ1-2	CASSPATDRSYGYTF	TGTGCCAGCTCACCTGCAACGGACAGGTCCTATGGCTACACCTTC
14	TRBV5-1	once	TRBD1	TRBJ1-4	CASSYVTGEEKLFF	TGCGCCAGCAGCTACGTCACAGGGGAGGAAAAACTGTTTTTT
14	TRBV25-1	NA	NA	TRBJ2-1	CASSPPNRAPLQFF	TGTGCCAGCAGTCCCCCTAATCGAGCGCCACTACAGTTCTTC
11	TRBV28	NA	NA	TRBJ1-5	CASRRNQPQHF	TGTGCCAGTAGGAGGAATCAGCCCCAGCATTTT
15	TRBV7-8	NA	NA	TRBJ1-5	CASSLGDSSNQPQHF	TGTGCCAGCAGCCTAGGCGACAGTAGCAATCAGCCCCAGCATTTT
15	TRBV27	NA	NA	TRBJ2-7	CASSLYMHPDYEQYF	TGTGCCAGCAGTTTGTATATGCACCCAGACTACGAGCAGTACTTC
15	TRBV11-1	once	TRBD1	TRBJ2-7	CASSLGGTGHYEQYF	TGTGCCAGCAGCTTAGGAGGGACAGGGCACTACGAGCAGTACTTC
16	TRBV27	NA	TRBD2	TRBJ2-5	CASSFGSSGNRETQYF	TGTGCCAGCAGTTTTGGGTCTAGCGGGAACAGGGAGACCCAGTACTTC
14	TRBV30	NA	TRBD2	TRBJ2-3	CAWSMLAGADTQYF	TGTGCCTGGAGTATGTTAGCGGGAGCAGATACGCAGTATTTT
17	TRBV9	NA	TRBD2	TRBJ2-2	CASSVGSGAGEAGELFF	TGTGCCAGCAGCGTAGGATCTGGGGCGGGAGAGGCCGGGGAGCTGTTTTTT
16	TRBV4-1	NA	NA	TRBJ1-5	CASSPISGASNQPQHF	TGCGCCAGCAGCCCCATCAGCGGGGCTAGCAATCAGCCCCAGCATTTT
18	TRBV7-8	NA	TRBD1	TRBJ1-2	CASSLGGTGGSARDGYTF	TGTGCCAGCAGCTTAGGGGGGACAGGGGGCTCGGCTAGGGATGGCTACACCTTC
15	TRBV6-5	NA	TRBD2	TRBJ2-1	CASSYLAGEYNEQFF	TGTGCCAGCAGTTACCTAGCGGGAGAGTACAATGAGCAGTTCTTC
13	TRBV28	NA	NA	TRBJ1-5	CASNPPRVEPQHF	TGTGCCAGCAACCCCCCCAGGGTTGAGCCCCAGCATTTT
14	TRBV4-2	NA	NA	TRBJ1-5	CASSQVGGNQPQHF	TGTGCCAGCAGCCAAGTCGGGGGCAATCAGCCCCAGCATTTT
21	TRBV15	NA	TRBD2	TRBJ2-3	CATSRDWRLAGGKPSTDTQYF	TGTGCCACCAGCAGAGATTGGAGGCTAGCGGGAGGGAAGCCGTCAACAGATACGCAGTATTTT
17	TRBV7-3	NA	TRBD2	TRBJ2-2	CASSAGVGLAATGELFF	TGTGCCAGCAGCGCTGGAGTGGGGCTAGCGGCTACCGGGGAGCTGTTTTTT
13	TRBV28	NA	NA	TRBJ2-1	CASSPPGYNEQFF	TGTGCCAGCAGTCCCCCGGGCTACAATGAGCAGTTCTTC
15	TRBV15	NA	TRBD1	TRBJ1-2	CATSRGTGGYYGYTF	TGTGCCACCAGCAGAGGGACAGGGGGCTACTATGGCTACACCTTC
15	TRBV28	NA	TRBD2	TRBJ2-3	CASSLVAGLTDTQYF	TGTGCCAGCAGTTTGGTAGCGGGGCTCACAGATACGCAGTATTTT
15	TRBV2	NA	TRBD1	TRBJ2-5	CASIPPGQGKETQYF	TGTGCCAGCATTCCCCCGGGACAGGGAAAAGAGACCCAGTACTTC
18	TRBV28	once	TRBD1	TRBJ1-5	CASTQVGQGGSSNQPQHF	TGTGCCAGCACCCAGGTAGGGCAGGGGGGTTCAAGCAATCAGCCCCAGCATTTT
15	TRBV10-3	NA	TRBD1	TRBJ2-1	CAISNTRDRGNEQFF	TGTGCCATCAGTAACACCCGGGACAGGGGCAATGAGCAGTTCTTC
14	TRBV7-9	NA	TRBD1	TRBJ2-1	CASSRDRAYNEQFF	TGTGCCAGCAGCCGGGACAGGGCGTACAATGAGCAGTTCTTC
14	TRBV28	NA	TRBD1	TRBJ2-7	CASSFGDRVYEQYF	TGTGCCAGCAGTTTCGGAGACAGGGTCTACGAGCAGTACTTC
13	TRBV27	NA	NA	TRBJ1-2	CASSFGQDYGYTF	TGTGCCAGCAGTTTTGGTCAGGACTATGGCTACACCTTC
12	TRBV29-1	once	NA	TRBJ1-1	CSVVVRAPEAFF	TGCAGCGTTGTTGTCAGGGCCCCTGAAGCTTTCTTT
14	TRBV19	NA	NA	TRBJ2-7	CASSIVGGTYEQYF	TGTGCCAGTAGTATAGTAGGAGGGACCTACGAGCAGTACTTC
13	TRBV29-1	NA	TRBD1	TRBJ2-1	CSAGTGNLNEQFF	TGCAGCGCTGGGACAGGTAACCTCAATGAGCAGTTCTTC
15	TRBV7-8	NA	TRBD2	TRBJ2-1	CASSSLAGGTNEQFF	TGTGCCAGCAGCTCCCTAGCGGGAGGTACCAATGAGCAGTTCTTC
15	TRBV4-2	NA	TRBD2	TRBJ2-7	CASSQGGGGPYEQYF	TGTGCCAGCAGCCAAGGCGGGGGGGGGCCGTACGAGCAGTACTTC
15	TRBV6-1	NA	TRBD1	TRBJ2-7	CASSEAWDRTYEQYF	TGTGCCAGCAGTGAAGCGTGGGACAGAACCTACGAGCAGTACTTC
15	TRBV19	NA	TRBD2	TRBJ2-1	CASSISGGSYNEQFF	TGTGCCAGTAGTATTAGCGGGGGCTCCTACAATGAGCAGTTCTTC
14	TRBV10-2	NA	NA	TRBJ2-3	CASSDSSDTDTQYF	TGCGCCAGCAGCGACTCTAGCGACACAGATACGCAGTATTTT
14	TRBV15	NA	NA	TRBJ2-1	CATSRDLVRQEQFF	TGTGCCACCAGCAGAGATTTAGTCCGACAGGAGCAGTTCTTC
14	TRBV10-3	NA	TRBD2	TRBJ2-7	CAISPTSGMAEQYF	TGTGCCATCAGCCCCACTAGCGGGATGGCCGAGCAGTACTTC
14	TRBV27	NA	NA	TRBJ1-1	CASSFSGRNTEAFF	TGTGCCAGCAGTTTTTCAGGAAGGAACACTGAAGCTTTCTTT
14	TRBV27	NA	NA	TRBJ2-7	CASSFGQGSDEQYF	TGTGCCAGCAGTTTTGGGCAGGGGTCCGACGAGCAGTACTTC
14	TRBV27	NA	NA	TRBJ2-7	CASSASTGPYEQYF	TGTGCCAGCAGCGCTTCGACAGGTCCCTACGAGCAGTACTTC